These 15 T cell receptor beta chains originate from one sample sequenced in a study of blood T cell repertoires in COVID-19. Profiling relied on immunoSEQ multiplex PCR, and the TCRdb table lists in-frame clones only, not all of them. The sample includes around 140,000 clones, 78% of them seen just once. Input material: PBMCs or T cells enriched from blood (not recorded which). The receptor source for this set is a woman in her forties or fifties who had recovered from COVID-19.

The rearrangement uses TRBV20-1 and TRBJ2-1; 11 bases line up with TRBD1. The junction had 11 bases not matched to a gene; V was cut back by 3 bases and J by 16 bases. CDR3 length equals 13 residues. Germline V gene lookup returns CDR1 DFQATT and CDR2 SNEGSKA (reference sequence). The DNA of the CDR3 is TGCAGTGCTAGTAGGACAGGGGGCGCATTGGTCTTCTTC. Protein sequence: CSASRTGGALVFF.

This clone was found once. This chain links TRBV10-3 with TRBJ2-1, with TRBD1 matching 7 bases. The CDR3 contains 12 residues. The junction had 4 bases not matched to a gene; V was cut back by 8 bases and J by 6 bases. Per germline, CDR1 ENHRY and CDR2 SYGVKD. This CDR3 reads CAIRDSPNEQFF. The CDR3, as DNA: TGTGCCATCCGGGACAGCCCCAATGAGCAGTTCTTC.

V usage is TRBV5-6 and J usage is TRBJ2-3; TRBD2 matches 10 bases. The ends lost 4 bases at V and 0 bases at J; junction bases unmatched: 5. Per germline, CDR1 SGHDT and CDR2 YYEEEE. The CDR3 covers 16 residues. The CDR3 nucleotides are TGTGCCAGCAGCCCTCTAGCGGGGGAGAGCACAGATACGCAGTATTTT. Translated: CASSPLAGESTDTQYF.

V gene TRBV19 combines with J gene TRBJ2-7; TRBD1 aligns across 8 bases. CDR1 is LNHDA and CDR2 is SQIVND in the germline V gene (reference sequence). V trimming: 5 bases; J trimming: 3 bases; junction bases outside the gene matches: 6. The CDR3 length is 14 residues. CDR3 residues: CASSPRTGHYEQYF. CDR3 DNA sequence: TGTGCCAGTAGTCCTCGGACAGGGCACTACGAGCAGTACTTC.

The CDR3 loop reads CASSTLTGTGGGEQYF. CDR3 in DNA: TGTGCCAGCAGCACTCTCACCGGGACAGGGGGCGGCGAGCAGTACTTC. This chain connects TRBV7-6 to TRBJ2-7, with 12 positions matching TRBD1. Germline V CDR1 and CDR2: SGHVS, FNYEAQ. CDR3 length equals 16 residues. V was pared by 5 bases and J by 6 bases, with 11 bases of the junction left unmatched. Together with reference TRBV7-6 and TRBJ2-7, the CDR3 gives the full variable domain: GAGVSQSPRYKVTKRGQDVALRCDPISGHVSLYWYRQALGQGPEFLTYFNYEAQQDKSGLPNDRFSAERPEGSISTLTIQRTEQRDSAMYRCASSTLTGTGGGEQYFGPGTRLTVT.

The chain couples TRBV10-1 to TRBJ2-1; 7 nucleotides align to TRBD2. With V trimmed by 2 bases and J by 1 base, 2 bases remained unmatched. The length of the CDR3 is 15 residues. The V gene's germline CDR1 is WNHNN and CDR2 SYGVQD (reference sequence). The CDR3 spells CASSESSGSYNEQFF. In DNA form, the CDR3 reads TGCGCCAGCAGTGAGAGTAGCGGGTCCTACAATGAGCAGTTCTTC.

The chain joins TRBV9 to TRBJ2-1, with a possible D match to TRBD2 (5 bases). V was cut by 1 base and J by 0 bases, with 11 bases left in between. The CDR3 spans 16 residues. The V gene's germline CDR1 is SGDLS and CDR2 YYNGEE. Written as DNA, the CDR3 is TGTGCCAGCAGCGTATTCACGGGGAGCTCCTACAATGAGCAGTTCTTC. It translates to CASSVFTGSSYNEQFF.

The gene calls are TRBV7-6 and TRBJ1-3; D may be TRBD1 (6 bases). CDR1 and CDR2 from the germline V gene are SGHVS and FNYEAQ. CDR3 length equals 16 residues. The V gene lost 5 bases and the J gene lost 4 bases, with 18 bases spanning the gap. Here the CDR3 DNA reads TGTGCCAGCAGCCCGCGCCCAGGGGTAGGCGGAAACACCATATATTTT. Its translation is CASSPRPGVGGNTIYF.

V usage is TRBV5-4 and J usage is TRBJ2-7; TRBD1 aligns across 9 bases. This CDR3 is built from 14 residues. Trimming took 3 bases from V and 7 from J; bases not matched to a gene: 8. Per the germline V gene, CDR1 is SGHNT and CDR2 is YYREEE (reference sequence). The DNA of the CDR3 is TGTGCCAGCAGCTCGGCCCTACAGGGGGCAGAGCAGTACTTC. It encodes CASSSALQGAEQYF.

V is TRBV29-1 and J is TRBJ1-2; TRBD1 matches at 9 bases. Germline CDR1 SQVTM, CDR2 ANQGSEA. This CDR3 spans 14 amino acids. After removal of 6 bases from V and 8 bases from J, the junction contained 13 bases not matched to a gene. In DNA form, the CDR3 reads TGCAGCGTATCACAGGGGGCTACCGCGGGGGGCTACACCTTC. Translated, it gives CSVSQGATAGGYTF.

CDR3 amino acids: CASSIRGTGGPGNTIYF. DNA for the CDR3: TGTGCCAGTAGTATCCGGGGGACAGGGGGACCTGGAAACACCATATATTTT. This chain uses TRBV19 with TRBJ1-3; TRBD1 matches at 11 bases. This CDR3 region has 17 residues. Germline-derived CDR1 and CDR2 are LNHDA and SQIVND (reference sequence). Trimming removed 3 bases from V and 2 bases from J; junction bases left unmatched: 6.

V is TRBV19 and J is TRBJ2-7, with TRBD1 matching over 7 bases. This CDR3 has 13 residues. The ends lost 4 bases at V and 6 bases at J; junction bases unmatched: 6. The germline CDR1 and CDR2 sequences are LNHDA and SQIVND (reference sequence). The CDR3 region is CASSNNRGTEQYF. For the CDR3, the DNA is TGTGCCAGTAGTAATAACAGGGGAACCGAGCAGTACTTC.

This clone came up a few times. The chain employs TRBV19 and TRBJ1-4; unclear D gene. V lost 3 bases to trimming and J lost 5 bases, with 4 bases between them. CDR3 length: 12 amino acids. Germline V gives CDR1 LNHDA, CDR2 SQIVND (reference sequence). The CDR3 here is CASSMRNEKLFF. CDR3 sequence (DNA): TGTGCCAGTAGTATGAGAAATGAAAAACTGTTTTTT.

The V gene is TRBV11-3, the J gene TRBJ2-3, with 8 bases matching TRBD2. Germline loops: CDR1 SGHNT, CDR2 YENEEA. The CDR3 extends over 14 amino acids. V shed 5 bases, J shed 2 bases, and the junction held 3 bases outside the gene matches. The CDR3 nucleotides read TGTGCCAGCAGCCGCGGACTAGCCACAGATACGCAGTATTTT. It yields the protein CASSRGLATDTQYF.

The gene calls are TRBV18 and TRBJ2-3; 7 nucleotides match TRBD1. Germline loops: CDR1 KGHSH, CDR2 LQKENI. V lost 3 bases, J lost 3 bases, and 9 bases stayed unmatched. The length of the CDR3 is 16 residues. For the CDR3, the DNA is TGTGCCAGCTCACCTGTGACAGGGAAGGCGACAGATACGCAGTATTTT. Protein sequence: CASSPVTGKATDTQYF.